The 29 T cell receptor beta chains presented below share a single source sample, sequenced in a study of shared clonotypes between healthy human individuals. Profiled with immunoSEQ multiplex PCR; TCRdb holds only in-frame clones, not every one. The table records roughly 500,000 clones, 70% to 80% of them present only once. Sequencing was performed on PBMCs. Receptors originate from a woman aged 40 to 50 in good health. Some clones in this sample may be carry-over from other donors' samples.

The V gene is TRBV13, the J gene TRBJ2-1; D is perhaps TRBD1 or TRBD2 (5 bases each). The CDR3 totals 14 residues. V shed 8 bases and J shed 5 bases, with 16 bases lying between them. From germline, CDR1 is PRHDT and CDR2 FYEKMQ (reference sequence). DNA of the CDR3: TGTGCCAGCTCTGGGCGCCGGGACCACAATGAGCAGTTCTTC. This encodes CASSGRRDHNEQFF.

This chain uses TRBV28 with TRBJ1-3; 7 bases match TRBD1. This CDR3 has 15 amino acids. The germline CDR1 and CDR2 sequences are MDHEN and SYDVKM. Unmatched junction bases numbered 10, after V lost 7 bases and J lost 4 bases. The CDR3 loop reads CASTNPTGAGNTIYF. Here the CDR3 DNA reads TGTGCCAGCACCAATCCAACAGGGGCAGGAAACACCATATATTTT.

The chain combines TRBV6-1 with TRBJ2-1, with D perhaps matching TRBD2 (6 bases). The ends were cut back, 1 base at V and 4 bases at J, with 11 bases in the middle. The CDR3 is 15 residues long. Germline V lookup: CDR1 MNHNS, CDR2 SASEGT. The CDR3 sequence is CASSEVASEYNEQFF. The CDR3, as DNA: TGTGCCAGCAGTGAAGTGGCTAGCGAGTACAATGAGCAGTTCTTC.

This chain joins TRBV6-5 and TRBJ2-3; D is possibly TRBD2 (6 bases). V was pared by 5 bases and J by 2 bases, with 11 bases between. The V gene's germline CDR1 is MNHEY and CDR2 SVGAGI. This CDR3 spans 14 amino acids. The DNA of the CDR3 is TGTGCCAGCAGTAGCGGGCTCTACACAGATACGCAGTATTTT. Protein: CASSSGLYTDTQYF.

CDR3 bases: TGTGCCAGCTCACCACCGGTCAGGACTGAAGCTTTCTTT. It codes for CASSPPVRTEAFF. The chain employs TRBV18 and TRBJ1-1; D call uncertain. Germline V gene sequence: CDR1 KGHSH, CDR2 LQKENI. CDR3 length: 13 amino acids. V gave up 0 bases and J gave up 5 bases, with 7 bases separating them. Full variable domain (missing parts from reference TRBV18 and TRBJ1-1): NAGVMQNPRHLVRRRGQEARLRCSPMKGHSHVYWYRQLPEEGLKFMVYLQKENIIDESGMPKERFSAEFPKEGPSILRIQQVVRGDSAAYFCASSPPVRTEAFFGQGTRLTVV.

The CDR3 loop reads CASSPQTGGTETQYF. The CDR3, as DNA: TGTGCCAGCAGCCCCCAGACGGGAGGGACGGAGACCCAGTACTTC. The chain employs TRBV7-2 and TRBJ2-5; 8 bases match TRBD2. This CDR3 contains 15 residues. J gave up 5 bases and V 5 bases, and 10 bases lay outside the gene matches. Germline values: CDR1 SGHTA, CDR2 FQGNSA.

About this clone: Given the absence of the conserved phenylalanine or tryptophan at the CDR3 end, a read error is likely. CDR3 residues: CASSQKPGQGYEQYL. CDR3 in DNA: TGTGCCAGCAGCCAGAAGCCGGGACAGGGCTACGAGCAGTACCTC. The V call is TRBV27, the J call TRBJ2-7, with TRBD1 identical over 9 bases. The germline CDR1 and CDR2 sequences are MNHEY and SMNVEV (reference sequence). This CDR3 is 15 amino acids long. The trim removed 6 bases at V and 3 bases at J, leaving 9 bases unmatched.

J is TRBJ2-7 and V is TRBV11-2; TRBD2 matches 7 bases. The trim removed 5 bases at V and 3 bases at J, leaving 1 base unmatched. CDR1 SGHAT and CDR2 FQNNGV come from the germline V gene. This CDR3 is built from 12 residues. The CDR3: CASSPGGYEQYF. CDR3 sequence (DNA): TGTGCCAGCAGCCCGGGGGGCTACGAGCAGTACTTC. The variable domain in full, with the rest retrieved from reference TRBV11-2 and TRBJ2-7, is EAGVAQSPRYKIIEKRQSVAFWCNPISGHATLYWYQQILGQGPKLLIQFQNNGVVDDSQLPKDRFSAERLKGVDSTLKIQPAKLEDSAVYLCASSPGGYEQYFGPGTRLTVT.

This chain joins TRBV15 and TRBJ2-7; perhaps TRBD1 as D (6 bases). The CDR3 length is 13 residues. The V and J ends lost 0 bases and 8 bases respectively, with 11 bases between them. Per germline, CDR1 LNHNV and CDR2 YYDKDF (reference sequence). The CDR3 loop reads CATSRDRQGQQYF. CDR3 in DNA: TGTGCCACCAGCAGAGATCGGCAGGGGCAGCAGTACTTC.

The chain employs TRBV7-2 and TRBJ2-2; TRBD1 is a possible D gene (5 bases). Trimming removed 6 bases at V and 1 base at J, with 9 bases between. Germline CDR1 SGHTA, CDR2 FQGNSA. CDR3 length: 14 amino acids. This CDR3 reads CASRVRVNTGELFF. In DNA, the CDR3 is TGTGCCAGCAGGGTCAGGGTGAACACCGGGGAGCTGTTTTTT.

The V and J genes are TRBV6-1 and TRBJ1-2; possible D gene TRBD1, 5 bases. Germline V gene data show CDR1 as MNHNS and CDR2 as SASEGT. V gave up 3 bases and J gave up 8 bases, with 13 bases separating them. The CDR3 spans 13 residues. The CDR3 sequence is CASSEVGDGGYTF. The CDR3 DNA reads as TGTGCCAGCAGTGAGGTCGGGGACGGCGGCTACACCTTC.

The rearrangement joins TRBV7-9 to TRBJ2-3; 9 nucleotides line up with TRBD2. CDR1 and CDR2 from the germline V gene are SEHNR and FQNEAQ (reference sequence). Losses at the gene ends were 4 bases for V and 3 bases for J; bases not matched to a gene: 8. The CDR3 is 16 residues long. CDR3 residues: CASSSGGLAVTDTQYF. Here the CDR3 DNA reads TGTGCCAGCAGCTCGGGGGGACTAGCTGTAACAGATACGCAGTATTTT.

This clone has a single count. V gene TRBV27 combines with J gene TRBJ1-3; D is perhaps TRBD1 (6 bases). Germline CDR1 and CDR2: MNHEY and SMNVEV (reference sequence). The CDR3 sequence is 13 residues long. The V and J ends lost 8 bases and 2 bases respectively, with 10 bases between them. The CDR3 nucleotides read TGTGCCAGCCGAGGGGGTCCTGGAAACACCATATATTTT. This encodes CASRGGPGNTIYF.

This sequence joins TRBV27 and TRBJ2-7; 9 bases line up with TRBD1. The CDR3 runs 15 residues. In germline, CDR1 is MNHEY, CDR2 SMNVEV (reference sequence). J was trimmed by 2 bases and V by 0 bases; bases with no gene match: 2. CDR3 nucleotide sequence: TGTGCCAGCAGTTTATCGACAGGGGGGACCTACGAGCAGTACTTC. Translated, it gives CASSLSTGGTYEQYF.

The chain employs TRBV7-8 and TRBJ2-7; 14 positions agree with TRBD2. V was pared by 4 bases and J by 6 bases, with 5 bases of the junction left unmatched. CDR1 and CDR2 (germline): SGHVS, FQNEAQ. This CDR3 has 15 amino acids. The CDR3 is CASSSGLAGGSEQYF. For the CDR3, the DNA is TGTGCCAGCAGCTCAGGACTAGCGGGAGGATCCGAGCAGTACTTC.

V and J are TRBV30 and TRBJ2-1; maybe TRBD2 (5 bases). The CDR3 has 15 amino acids. CDR1 is GTSNPN, CDR2 SVGIG, per germline (reference sequence). V dropped 2 bases and J dropped 3 bases, with 14 bases sitting between them. The CDR3 DNA reads TGTGCCTGGAGTCCCCTGGCGGGTGTCTACAATGAGCAGTTCTTC. This encodes CAWSPLAGVYNEQFF.

This chain joins TRBV7-3 and TRBJ2-7, with unresolved D. Trimming left V 0 bases short and J 7 bases short, with 10 bases between. In germline, CDR1 is SGHTA, CDR2 FQGTGA. This CDR3 contains 13 residues. The CDR3 loop is CASSLTPGTEQYF. The CDR3 region has the DNA TGTGCCAGCAGCTTAACCCCGGGCACGGAGCAGTACTTC.

The chain recombines TRBV18 with TRBJ1-3; D remains unclear. This CDR3 region has 15 residues. The ends were cut back, 3 bases at V and 4 bases at J, with 13 bases in the middle. Germline loops: CDR1 KGHSH, CDR2 LQKENI. The chain's CDR3 is CASSPSILQGNTIYF. The CDR3 nucleotides are TGTGCCAGCTCACCGTCGATCCTGCAGGGAAACACCATATATTTT.

The chain uses TRBV19 and TRBJ2-3; TRBD1 is a possible D gene (6 bases). V lost 3 bases, J lost 7 bases, and 11 bases lay in between. There are 13 residues in the CDR3. From germline, CDR1 is LNHDA and CDR2 SQIVND (reference sequence). CDR3 sequence reads: CASSMAQGNTQYF. The DNA for the CDR3 is TGTGCCAGTAGTATGGCACAGGGAAATACGCAGTATTTT. The full variable domain, in which reference TRBV19 and TRBJ2-3 provide the parts outside the CDR3, is DGGITQSPKYLFRKEGQNVTLSCEQNLNHDAMYWYRQDPGQGLRLIYYSQIVNDFQKGDIAEGYSVSREKKESFPLTVTSAQKNPTAFYLCASSMAQGNTQYFGPGTRLTVL.

The table lists this clone with a few counts. The chain has TRBV28 and TRBJ1-4; D is uncertain. Germline values: CDR1 MDHEN, CDR2 SYDVKM. The CDR3 consists of 13 residues. V dropped 5 bases and J dropped 8 bases, with 12 bases sitting between them. Here the CDR3 reads CASSIRGAEKLFF. CDR3 coding DNA: TGTGCCAGCAGTATACGAGGAGCCGAAAAACTGTTTTTT.

The J gene is TRBJ2-2, the V gene TRBV11-2; no clear D gene. Trimming pared 4 bases from V and 1 base from J, leaving 10 bases between. This CDR3 has 15 amino acids. The germline V gene encodes CDR1 SGHAT and CDR2 FQNNGV. CDR3 loop: CASSYQRLNTGELFF. In nucleotides, the CDR3 is TGTGCCAGCAGCTATCAGCGACTGAACACCGGGGAGCTGTTTTTT. Looking up the rest from reference TRBV11-2 and TRBJ2-2 gives the full variable domain: EAGVAQSPRYKIIEKRQSVAFWCNPISGHATLYWYQQILGQGPKLLIQFQNNGVVDDSQLPKDRFSAERLKGVDSTLKIQPAKLEDSAVYLCASSYQRLNTGELFFGEGSRLTVL.

The table lists this clone with a count of one. The chain employs TRBV7-2 and TRBJ2-5, with D unclear. This CDR3 is 13 amino acids long. Germline CDR1 and CDR2: SGHTA and FQGNSA. The V end was cut by 6 bases, the J end by 3 bases, with 11 bases between. The DNA of the CDR3 is TGTGCCAGCAGTGGGATCATAGAAGAGACCCAGTACTTC. It yields the protein CASSGIIEETQYF.

In nucleotides, the CDR3 is TGTGCCAGCAGCTTACAAGGGTATGAGCAGTTCTTC. This gives the protein CASSLQGYEQFF. The chain has TRBV7-9 and TRBJ2-1; D gene ambiguous. Germline V gene lookup returns CDR1 SEHNR and CDR2 FQNEAQ (reference sequence). Trimming cost V 2 bases and J 8 bases, with 7 bases left between them. The CDR3 is made up of 12 amino acids.

The V call is TRBV7-8, the J call TRBJ2-7; D uncertain. Germline CDR1 is SGHVS and CDR2 is FQNEAQ. This CDR3 has 13 amino acids. V gave up 3 bases and J gave up 3 bases, with 9 bases separating them. CDR3 region: CASSLGIGYEQYF. For the CDR3, the DNA is TGTGCCAGCAGCTTGGGGATTGGCTACGAGCAGTACTTC.

The J gene is TRBJ2-7, the V gene TRBV28; TRBD2 is a possible D gene (6 bases). The CDR3 has 12 amino acids. Deletions cut 6 bases from V and 3 bases from J, with 9 bases between. The germline CDR1 and CDR2 sequences are MDHEN and SYDVKM. In nucleotides, the CDR3 is TGTGCCAGCAGGTCGGGGGTCTACGAGCAGTACTTC. Translating gives CASRSGVYEQYF.

The chain couples TRBV11-2 to TRBJ2-7, with TRBD2 identical over 8 bases. After removal of 5 bases from V and 2 bases from J, the junction contained 11 bases not matched to a gene. Germline V gene data show CDR1 as SGHAT and CDR2 as FQNNGV. This CDR3 has 16 residues. CDR3 region: CASSLALAEDTYEQYF. In nucleotides, the CDR3 is TGTGCCAGCAGCCTTGCACTAGCGGAAGACACCTACGAGCAGTACTTC. Filled out from reference TRBV11-2 and TRBJ2-7, the complete variable domain reads EAGVAQSPRYKIIEKRQSVAFWCNPISGHATLYWYQQILGQGPKLLIQFQNNGVVDDSQLPKDRFSAERLKGVDSTLKIQPAKLEDSAVYLCASSLALAEDTYEQYFGPGTRLTVT.

The chain uses TRBV5-1 and TRBJ1-2; D unresolved. The CDR3 runs 14 residues. The germline V gene encodes CDR1 SGHRS and CDR2 YFSETQ. Trimming shortened V by 1 base and J by 0 bases, and 7 bases separated the two germline ends. CDR3 amino acids: CASSLRPSNYGYTF. The CDR3 nucleotides read TGCGCCAGCAGCTTGAGGCCCTCTAACTATGGCTACACCTTC.

Points on this clone: Other DNA sequences within the sample encode an identical CDR3. This chain links TRBV5-1 with TRBJ1-5; D ambiguous. Germline CDR1 and CDR2: SGHRS and YFSETQ. The CDR3 sequence is 15 residues long. The ends were cut back, 0 bases at V and 0 bases at J, with 7 bases in the middle. CDR3: CASSLGTDSNQPQHF. The CDR3 region has the DNA TGCGCCAGCAGCTTGGGGACGGATAGCAATCAGCCCCAGCATTTT.

The J gene is TRBJ2-1, the V gene TRBV5-4, with 8 bases aligning to TRBD2. CDR1 and CDR2 from the germline V gene are SGHNT and YYREEE (reference sequence). This CDR3 region has 16 residues. J lost 5 bases, V lost 4 bases, and 11 bases had no gene match. Here the CDR3 reads CASSLPIAGTNNEQFF. The CDR3 DNA follows: TGTGCCAGCAGCCTACCCATAGCGGGAACGAACAATGAGCAGTTCTTC.